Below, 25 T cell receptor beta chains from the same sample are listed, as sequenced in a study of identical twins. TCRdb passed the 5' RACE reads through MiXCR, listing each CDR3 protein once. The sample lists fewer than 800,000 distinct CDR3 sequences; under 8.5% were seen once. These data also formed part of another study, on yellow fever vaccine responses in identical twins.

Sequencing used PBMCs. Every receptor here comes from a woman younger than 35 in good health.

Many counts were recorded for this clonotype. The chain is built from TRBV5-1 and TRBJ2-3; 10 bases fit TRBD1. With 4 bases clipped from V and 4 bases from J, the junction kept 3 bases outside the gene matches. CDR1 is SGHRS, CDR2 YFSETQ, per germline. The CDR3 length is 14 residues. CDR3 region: CASSPDRGPDTQYF. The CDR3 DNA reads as TGCGCCAGCAGCCCTGACAGGGGGCCAGATACGCAGTATTTT.

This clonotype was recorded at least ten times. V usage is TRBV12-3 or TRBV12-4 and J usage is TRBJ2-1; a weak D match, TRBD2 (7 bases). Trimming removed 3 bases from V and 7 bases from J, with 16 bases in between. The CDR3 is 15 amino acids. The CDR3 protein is CASSFPRGAWNEQFF. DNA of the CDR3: TGTGCCAGCAGTTTTCCTCGGGGGGCCTGGAATGAGCAGTTCTTC.

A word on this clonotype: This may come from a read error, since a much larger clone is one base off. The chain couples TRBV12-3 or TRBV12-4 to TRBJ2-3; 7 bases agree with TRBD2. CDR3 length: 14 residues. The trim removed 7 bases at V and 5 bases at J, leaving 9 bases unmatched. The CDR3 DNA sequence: TGTGCCAGCACCCTGGGGGGGTTCAGAGATACGCAGTATTTT. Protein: CASTLGGFRDTQYF.

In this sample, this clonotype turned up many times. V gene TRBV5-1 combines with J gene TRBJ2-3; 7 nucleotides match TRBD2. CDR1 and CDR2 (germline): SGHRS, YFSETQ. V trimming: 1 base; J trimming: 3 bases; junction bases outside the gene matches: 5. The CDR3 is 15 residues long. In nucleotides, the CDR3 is TGCGCCAGCAGCTTGCGGGGGGTCAGTACAGATACGCAGTATTTT. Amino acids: CASSLRGVSTDTQYF.

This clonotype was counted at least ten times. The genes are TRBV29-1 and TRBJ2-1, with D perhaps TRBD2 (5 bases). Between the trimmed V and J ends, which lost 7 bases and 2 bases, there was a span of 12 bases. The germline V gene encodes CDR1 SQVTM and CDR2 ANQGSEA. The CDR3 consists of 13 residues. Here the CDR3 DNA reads TGCAGCGCTGAGGGATTCGCCTACAATGAGCAGTTCTTC. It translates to CSAEGFAYNEQFF.

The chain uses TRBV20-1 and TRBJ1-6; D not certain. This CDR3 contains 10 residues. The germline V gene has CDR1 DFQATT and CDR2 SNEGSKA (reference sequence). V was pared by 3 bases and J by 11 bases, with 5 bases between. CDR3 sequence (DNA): TGCAGTGCTAGTTATCCACCCCTCCACTTT. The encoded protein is CSASYPPLHF.

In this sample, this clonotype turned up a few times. CDR3 in amino acids: CASRPDSGRGGDTQYF. The CDR3 DNA sequence: TGTGCCAGCAGGCCGGATAGCGGGAGAGGGGGAGATACGCAGTATTTT. The V gene is TRBV12-3 or TRBV12-4, the J gene TRBJ2-3; TRBD2 agrees at 9 bases. Trimming removed 6 bases from V and 5 bases from J; junction bases left unmatched: 12. The CDR3 loop spans 16 amino acids.

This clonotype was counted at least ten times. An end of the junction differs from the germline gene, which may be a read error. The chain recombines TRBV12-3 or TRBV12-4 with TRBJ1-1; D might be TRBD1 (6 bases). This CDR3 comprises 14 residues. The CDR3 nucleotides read TGCGCCAGCAGCTTGAAGGGACAAAACACTGAAGCTTTCTTT. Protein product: CASSLKGQNTEAFF.

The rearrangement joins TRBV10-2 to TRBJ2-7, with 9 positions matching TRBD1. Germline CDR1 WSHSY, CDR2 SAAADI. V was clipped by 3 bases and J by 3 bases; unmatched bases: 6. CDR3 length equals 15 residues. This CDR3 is CASSEPGTGHYEQYV. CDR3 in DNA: TGCGCCAGCAGTGAACCCGGGACAGGGCACTACGAGCAGTACGTC.

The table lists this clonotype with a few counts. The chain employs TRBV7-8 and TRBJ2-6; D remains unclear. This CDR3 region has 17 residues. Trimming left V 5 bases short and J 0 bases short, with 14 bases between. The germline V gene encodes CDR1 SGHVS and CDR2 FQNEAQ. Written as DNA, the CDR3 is TGTGCCAGCAGCCAGGTCGGAACCTACTCTGGGGCCAACGTCCTGACTTTC. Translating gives CASSQVGTYSGANVLTF.

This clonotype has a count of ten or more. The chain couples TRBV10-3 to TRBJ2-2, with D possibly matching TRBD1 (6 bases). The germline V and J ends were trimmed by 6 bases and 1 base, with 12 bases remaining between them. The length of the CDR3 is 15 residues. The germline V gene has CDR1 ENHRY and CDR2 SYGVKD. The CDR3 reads CAISPGHLNTGELFF. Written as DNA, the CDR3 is TGTGCCATCAGCCCGGGACACCTGAACACCGGGGAGCTGTTTTTT.

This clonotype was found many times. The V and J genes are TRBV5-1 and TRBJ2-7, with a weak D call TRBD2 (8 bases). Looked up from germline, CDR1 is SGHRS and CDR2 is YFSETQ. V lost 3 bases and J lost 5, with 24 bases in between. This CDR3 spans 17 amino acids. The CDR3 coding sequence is TGCGCCAGCAGCTCCCCCAGGGGGTCGGGAGGGAGGAACGAGCAGTACTTC. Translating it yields CASSSPRGSGGRNEQYF.

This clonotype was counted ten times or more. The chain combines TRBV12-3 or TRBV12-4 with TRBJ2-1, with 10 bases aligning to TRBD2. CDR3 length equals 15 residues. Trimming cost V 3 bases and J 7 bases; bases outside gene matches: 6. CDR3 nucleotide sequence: TGTGCCAGCAGTTTGGCTAGCGGGGGAGGTAATGAGCAGTTCTTC. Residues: CASSLASGGGNEQFF.

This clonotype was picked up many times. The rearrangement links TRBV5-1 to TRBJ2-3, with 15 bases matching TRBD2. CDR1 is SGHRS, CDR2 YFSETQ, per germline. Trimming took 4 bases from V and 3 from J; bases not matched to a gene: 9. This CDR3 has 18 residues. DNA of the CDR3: TGCGCCAGCAGCAGAAGGACTAGCGGGGGGGCCGGAACAGATACGCAGTATTTT. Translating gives CASSRRTSGGAGTDTQYF.

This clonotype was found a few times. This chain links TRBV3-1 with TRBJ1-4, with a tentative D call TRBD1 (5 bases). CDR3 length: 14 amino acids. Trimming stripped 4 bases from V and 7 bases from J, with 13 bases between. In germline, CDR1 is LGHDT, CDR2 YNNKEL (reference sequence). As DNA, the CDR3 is TGTGCCAGCAGCCCGGGGCACAACGGTGAAAAACTGTTTTTT. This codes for CASSPGHNGEKLFF.

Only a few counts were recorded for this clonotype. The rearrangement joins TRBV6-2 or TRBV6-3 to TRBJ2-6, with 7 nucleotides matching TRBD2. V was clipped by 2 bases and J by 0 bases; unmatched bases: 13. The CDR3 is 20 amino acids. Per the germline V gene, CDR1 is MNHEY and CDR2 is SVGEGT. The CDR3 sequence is CASSYPIGGRGSSGANVLTF. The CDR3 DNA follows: TGTGCCAGCAGTTACCCAATCGGTGGGAGGGGCTCCTCTGGGGCCAACGTCCTGACTTTC.

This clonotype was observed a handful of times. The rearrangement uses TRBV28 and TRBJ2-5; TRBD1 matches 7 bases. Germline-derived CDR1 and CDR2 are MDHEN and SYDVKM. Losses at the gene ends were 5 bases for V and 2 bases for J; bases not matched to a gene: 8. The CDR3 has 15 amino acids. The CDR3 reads CASSEPGQLQETQYF. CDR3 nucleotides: TGTGCCAGCAGTGAACCGGGACAGCTACAAGAGACCCAGTACTTC.

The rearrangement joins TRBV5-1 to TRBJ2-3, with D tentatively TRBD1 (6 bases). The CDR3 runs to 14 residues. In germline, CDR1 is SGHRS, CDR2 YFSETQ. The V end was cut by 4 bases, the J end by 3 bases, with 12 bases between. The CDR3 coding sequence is TGCGCCAGCAGCGCGGACAGAACTACAGATACGCAGTATTTT. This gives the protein CASSADRTTDTQYF.

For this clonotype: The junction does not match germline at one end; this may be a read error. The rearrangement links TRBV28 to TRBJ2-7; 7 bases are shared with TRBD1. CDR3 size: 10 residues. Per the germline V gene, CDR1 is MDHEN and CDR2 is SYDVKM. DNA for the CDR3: TGCGCGACAGGGCCCAACGAGCAGTACTTC. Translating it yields CATGPNEQYF.

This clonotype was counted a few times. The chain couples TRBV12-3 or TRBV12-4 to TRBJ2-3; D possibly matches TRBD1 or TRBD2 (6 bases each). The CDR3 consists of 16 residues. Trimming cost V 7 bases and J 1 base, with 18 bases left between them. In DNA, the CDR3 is TGTGCCAGCACCTACCCGGGAGCAGGGGGCACAGATACGCAGTATTTT. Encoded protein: CASTYPGAGGTDTQYF.

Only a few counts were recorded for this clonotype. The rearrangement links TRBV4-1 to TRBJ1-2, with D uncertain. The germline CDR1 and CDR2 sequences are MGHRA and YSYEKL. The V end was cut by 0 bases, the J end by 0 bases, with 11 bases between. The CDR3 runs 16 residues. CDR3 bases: TGCGCCAGCAGCCAAGATCCATCGGATGCTAACTATGGCTACACCTTC. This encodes CASSQDPSDANYGYTF.

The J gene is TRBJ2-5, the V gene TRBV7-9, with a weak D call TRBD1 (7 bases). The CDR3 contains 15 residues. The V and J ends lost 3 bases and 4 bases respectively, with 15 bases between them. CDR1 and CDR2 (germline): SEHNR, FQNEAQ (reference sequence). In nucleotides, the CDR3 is TGTGCCAGCAGCTTTGAGGAGGGGGCGAGAGAGACCCAGTACTTC. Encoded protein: CASSFEEGARETQYF.

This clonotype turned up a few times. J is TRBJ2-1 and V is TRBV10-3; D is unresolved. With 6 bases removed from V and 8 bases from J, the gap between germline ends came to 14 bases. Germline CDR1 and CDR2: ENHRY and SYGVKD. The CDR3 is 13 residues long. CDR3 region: CAIRPRDRDEQFF. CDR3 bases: TGTGCCATCAGACCACGAGATCGGGATGAGCAGTTCTTC.

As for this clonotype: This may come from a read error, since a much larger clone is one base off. CDR3 in DNA: TGTGCCAGCAACCAGGTCCAGGGACCATCCTACGAGCAGTACGTC. Translating it yields CASNQVQGPSYEQYV. V gene TRBV7-8 combines with J gene TRBJ2-7; TRBD1 or TRBD2 may be the D gene (5 bases each). Germline values: CDR1 SGHVS, CDR2 FQNEAQ. Trimming cost V 7 bases and J 1 base, with 17 bases left between them. The CDR3 spans 15 residues.

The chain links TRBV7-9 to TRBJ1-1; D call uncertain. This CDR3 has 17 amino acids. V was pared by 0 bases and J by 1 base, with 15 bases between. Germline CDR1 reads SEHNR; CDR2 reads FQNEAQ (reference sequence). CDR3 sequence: CASSLAGISRENTEAFF. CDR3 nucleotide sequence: TGTGCCAGCAGCTTAGCGGGCATATCTCGGGAGAACACTGAAGCTTTCTTT.